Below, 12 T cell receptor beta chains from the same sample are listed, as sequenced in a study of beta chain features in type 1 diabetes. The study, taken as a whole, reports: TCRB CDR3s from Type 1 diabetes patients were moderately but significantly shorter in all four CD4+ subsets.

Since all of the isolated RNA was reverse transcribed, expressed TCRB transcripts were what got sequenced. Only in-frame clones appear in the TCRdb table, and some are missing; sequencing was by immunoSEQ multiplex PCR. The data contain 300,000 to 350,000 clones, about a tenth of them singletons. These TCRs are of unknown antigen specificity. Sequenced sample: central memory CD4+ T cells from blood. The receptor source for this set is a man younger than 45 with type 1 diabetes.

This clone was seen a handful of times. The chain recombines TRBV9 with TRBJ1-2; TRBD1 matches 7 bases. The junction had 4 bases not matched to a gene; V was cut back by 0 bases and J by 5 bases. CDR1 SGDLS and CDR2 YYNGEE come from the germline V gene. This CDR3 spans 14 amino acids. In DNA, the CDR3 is TGTGCCAGCAGCGTAGGGGGACAGAAATATGGCTACACCTTC. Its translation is CASSVGGQKYGYTF.

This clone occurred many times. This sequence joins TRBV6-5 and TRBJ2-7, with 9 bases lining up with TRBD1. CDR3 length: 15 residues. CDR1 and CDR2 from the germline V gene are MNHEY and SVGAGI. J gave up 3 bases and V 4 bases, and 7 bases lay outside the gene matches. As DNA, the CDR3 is TGTGCCAGCAGTTCCCCCGGGACAGGGATCTACGAGCAGTACTTC. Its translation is CASSSPGTGIYEQYF.

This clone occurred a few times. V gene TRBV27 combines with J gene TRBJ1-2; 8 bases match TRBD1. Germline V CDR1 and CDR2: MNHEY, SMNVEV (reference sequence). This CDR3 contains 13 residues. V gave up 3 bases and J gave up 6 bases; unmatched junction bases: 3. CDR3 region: CASSFRTGHGYTF. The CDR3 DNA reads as TGTGCCAGCAGTTTCAGGACAGGGCATGGCTACACCTTC.

This chain's CDR3 is CASSPLPGQRADTQYF. Written as DNA, the CDR3 is TGTGCCAGCTCACCACTTCCGGGACAACGGGCAGATACGCAGTATTTT. V is TRBV18 and J is TRBJ2-3, with D possibly matching TRBD1 (6 bases). CDR1 is KGHSH and CDR2 is LQKENI in the germline V gene. The CDR3 totals 16 residues. V gave up 1 base and J gave up 4 bases, with 15 bases separating them.

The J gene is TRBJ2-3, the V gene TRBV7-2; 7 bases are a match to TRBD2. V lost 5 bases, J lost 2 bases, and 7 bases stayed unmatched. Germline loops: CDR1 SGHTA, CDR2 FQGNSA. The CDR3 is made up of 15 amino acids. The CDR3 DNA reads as TGTGCCAGCAGCCCCGGACTAGATAACACAGATACGCAGTATTTT. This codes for CASSPGLDNTDTQYF.

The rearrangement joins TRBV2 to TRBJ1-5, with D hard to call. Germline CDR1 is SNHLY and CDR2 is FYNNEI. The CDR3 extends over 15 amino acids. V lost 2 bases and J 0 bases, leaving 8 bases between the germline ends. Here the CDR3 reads CASSERHYSNQPQHF. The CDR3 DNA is TGTGCCAGCAGTGAAAGACACTATAGCAATCAGCCCCAGCATTTT. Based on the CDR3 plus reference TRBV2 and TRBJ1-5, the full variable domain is EPEVTQTPSHQVTQMGQEVILRCVPISNHLYFYWYRQILGQKVEFLVSFYNNEISEKSEIFDDQFSVERPDGSNFTLKIRSTKLEDSAMYFCASSERHYSNQPQHFGDGTRLSIL.

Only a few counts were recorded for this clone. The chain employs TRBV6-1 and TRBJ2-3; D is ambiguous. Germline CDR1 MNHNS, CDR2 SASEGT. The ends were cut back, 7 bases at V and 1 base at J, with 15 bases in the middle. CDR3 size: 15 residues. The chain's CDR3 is CASTAGPGRTDTQYF. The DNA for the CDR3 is TGTGCCAGCACCGCCGGGCCAGGCCGCACAGATACGCAGTATTTT.

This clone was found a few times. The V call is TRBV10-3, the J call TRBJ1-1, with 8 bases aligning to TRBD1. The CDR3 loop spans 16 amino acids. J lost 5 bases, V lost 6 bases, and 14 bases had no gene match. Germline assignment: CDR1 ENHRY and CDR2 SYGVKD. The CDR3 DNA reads TGTGCCATCAGCAGCGGTCAGGGGGCTCGAAGTACTGAAGCTTTCTTT. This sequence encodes CAISSGQGARSTEAFF.

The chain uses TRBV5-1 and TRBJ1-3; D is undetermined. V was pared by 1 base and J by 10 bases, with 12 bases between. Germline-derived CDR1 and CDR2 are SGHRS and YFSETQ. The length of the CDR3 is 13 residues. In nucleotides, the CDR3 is TGCGCCAGCAGCTTGACGGATGGAGGGACCATATATTTT. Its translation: CASSLTDGGTIYF.

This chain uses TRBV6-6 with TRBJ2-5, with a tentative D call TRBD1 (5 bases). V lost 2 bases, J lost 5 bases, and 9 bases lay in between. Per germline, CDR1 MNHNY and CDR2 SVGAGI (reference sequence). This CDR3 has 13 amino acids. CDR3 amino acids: CASSYGRVETQYF. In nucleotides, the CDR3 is TGTGCCAGCAGTTACGGCAGGGTGGAGACCCAGTACTTC.

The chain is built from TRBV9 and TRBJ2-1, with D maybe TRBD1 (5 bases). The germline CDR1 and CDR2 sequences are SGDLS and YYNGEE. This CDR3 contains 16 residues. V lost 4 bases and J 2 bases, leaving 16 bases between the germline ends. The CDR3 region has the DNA TGTGCCAGCAGCCAAGATTCAGCCAGGGCCTACAATGAGCAGTTCTTC. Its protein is CASSQDSARAYNEQFF.

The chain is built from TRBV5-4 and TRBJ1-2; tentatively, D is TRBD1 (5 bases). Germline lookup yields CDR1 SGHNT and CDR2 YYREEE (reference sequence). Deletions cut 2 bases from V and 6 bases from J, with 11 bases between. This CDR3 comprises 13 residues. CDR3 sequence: CASSFMGVDGYTF. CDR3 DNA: TGTGCCAGCAGCTTTATGGGGGTGGATGGCTACACCTTC.